This section outlines one T cell receptor (beta chain) sequence together with its context. It has no known antigen specificity. Relative to the germline gene, one junction end is altered; a read error may explain this. In total, about 650 healthy bone marrow donors made up the cohort. Cohort members were all nominally healthy when sampled, although unrecorded immune exposures were likely present. The donor tested CMV seronegative and was one of the 352 seronegative cohort members. A peripheral blood sample was provided by each donor, and peripheral blood mononuclear cells were used for TCR beta sequencing. Genomic DNA extraction from the blood cell samples was performed with the Qiagen DNeasy Blood Extraction Kit. Library generation was performed with the immunoSEQ multiplex PCR assay. For the multiplex PCR, a mixture combining 60 forward primers for TCR Vbeta segments and 13 reverse primers for TCR Jbeta segments was used. A multiplex PCR assay on genomic DNA amplified the CDR3 region of rearranged TCR beta genes. On the Illumina HiSeq System, the amplified TCR beta libraries were sequenced as 87-base-pair reads. The authors' pipeline ran thus. In a later analysis, tens of millions of unique TCR beta chains were counted across the approximately 620 repertoires, and roughly 9.9 million of these chains were shared by at least two donors. Raw reads were error-corrected and collapsed into unique sequences by a nearest-neighbor algorithm in which closely related sequences were merged to remove PCR and sequencing errors. CDR3 sequences were aligned to IMGT reference sequences to assign V, D and J gene segments. For a sequence to be retained, a match of at least six nucleotides was required to both a V gene segment and a J gene segment. Rearrangements were classified as productive when the CDR3 lacked stop codons and remained in frame with V and J, and all other rearrangements were classified as non-productive. Following IMGT convention, CDR3 was defined as the stretch from the second conserved V-encoded cysteine to the conserved J-encoded phenylalanine. Sequences without an unambiguous match to a single V gene segment were excluded from the earlier analysis of several hundred of the donors. An earlier analysis of a few hundred of the donors called V segments functional above 56.7% productive rearrangements and segregating when the between-donor standard deviation exceeded 5%. A statistical classification framework was built to diagnose cytomegalovirus status from the catalog of TCR beta chain sequences. A later analysis assigned V and J genes by comparing TCR nucleotide sequences with IMGT/GENE-DB human TR gene sequences. Using the TCRdist pipeline, a later analysis assigned CDR3 sequences along with most-parsimonious VDJ recombination scenarios. In a later analysis, each TCR beta chain was defined by its CDR3 amino acid sequence together with its V-gene family, and reads without a unique V-gene family were excluded. To address suspected cross-contamination and a sequencing artifact, a later analysis removed around 590 highly shared, low-generation-probability nucleotide sequences. For each public chain, a later analysis derived a clonal expansion index from normalized ranks of inferred template counts within each repertoire. In a later analysis, generation probabilities were computed with a VDJ recombination model fitted to out-of-frame rearrangements, and the resulting probabilities were checked against IGoR. A later analysis scored TCR-TCR, TCR-HLA and TCR-CMV co-occurrence with hypergeometric tests, applying a repertoire-size bias correction to TCR pairs. To estimate false discovery rates, a later analysis permuted the HLA or CMV assignments 20 times. A later analysis grouped co-occurring TCRs with DBSCAN, adding TCRdist sequence similarity when clustering within HLA-allele-positive subsets. For co-occurrence clustering, repertoires with fewer than 30,000 or more than 120,000 public chains were excluded, along with five or six repertoires with anomalous nucleotide sharing. TCRdb obtained this table from immuneACCESS and retained in-frame rearrangements with V and J assigned. These tables miss some clones; where compared with another copy, unresolved V genes account for less than half of the shortfall, and the remainder is unexplained. V and J calls and clone size are as listed in that table; D and trimming were resolved from the DNA. For this sample there are some 85,000 clones; 84% appear just once. The ten biggest clones cover roughly 2.3% of the sample.

This sample is drawn from a study of cytomegalovirus exposure and HLA in healthy donors (dated by TCRdb to 2016 to 2017). Turning to the overall study: In an earlier analysis of approximately 640 of the donors, about 260 Gb of sequence data and 100 million or so unique TCR beta sequences from about 190 million T cells were reported. Of the roughly 400 genotyped donors, over 70% fell in the genetic ancestry cluster associated with self-reported Caucasian donors. Every discovery cohort repertoire had been produced on one sequencing platform. An earlier analysis of roughly 580 of the donors used high-throughput TCR beta sequencing to judge whether each TCR beta V gene segment behaved as functional or pseudogenic. The number of typed donors differed by locus: roughly 620-630 for A, B, C, DRB1 and DQB1; 500 to 550 for DQA1; approximately 600 for DPA1; and 400 to 480 for DPB1. An early release covering about 600 HLA-typed donors comprised about 320 gigabases of sequencing data and around 86 million unique TCR sequences. Class I and class II HLA loci were covered by the typing at four-digit resolution. The study profiled the T cell repertoires of fewer than 850 subjects by immunosequencing and related them to cytomegalovirus serostatus. Genome-wide SNP genotypes for about 60% of the 666 donors were used in a later genetic analysis, which treated that subset as a discovery cohort. Roughly five DR-DQ haplotypes were handled as single units for association and clustering, since linkage in the cohort was strong. In a later analysis, previously published TCR beta repertoires from hundreds of donors were re-analyzed and high-resolution HLA genotyping was added so that TCR occurrence patterns could be studied. The study aimed to test whether signatures of past pathogen exposure could be identified by cataloging public T cell receptors. Rather than drawing on any new phenotypic data, the later analysis identified candidate immune exposures from TCR beta sequences and the way those sequences occurred across donors. Donor age, sex, ethnicity and CMV serostatus were compiled alongside the repertoire data. Among 300 to 450 genotyped donors of the cohort, an average of roughly 240,000 unique TCR beta nucleotide sequences were sequenced per donor, around 20% of them non-productive. High-throughput TCR immunosequencing, statistical association of individual TCRs with disease status, and machine learning were combined to predict cytomegalovirus infection status. Along with the approximately 650-subject first cohort, a separate validation cohort of over 90 different subjects was used. Study-wide findings and limitations: Immune exposure information for the cohort was limited to CMV serostatus. The study gave a list of some 150 TCR beta chains associated with cytomegalovirus. Because HLA typing was missing for some donors at each locus, association tests included only the typed subset. According to the authors, the approach could potentially be generalized to other disease states and immunological phenotypes. In a later analysis, HLA-associated TCR beta chains showed more clonal expansion and lower generation probabilities than non-associated chains that were equally common. The classifier was reported to diagnose cytomegalovirus status with high specificity and sensitivity in both the original and validation cohorts. An association between a missense DCLRE1C variant and V-gene and J-gene trimming of TCR beta chains was found in a later genetic analysis and replicated in an independent cohort. According to a later analysis, parvovirus B19, influenza, CMV and Epstein-Barr virus appeared linked to several top co-occurrence clusters. When HLA alleles, especially DR and DQ, strongly co-occurred, TCR associations were difficult to assign to individual alleles. A further reported finding was that TCR beta sequences accurately predicted the HLA-A and HLA-B alleles for most subjects in the first cohort. Because counts were too low, about 15 rarely observed V segments, including chromosome 9 orphons, were left out of the earlier analysis of roughly 600 of the donors. According to a later genetic analysis, donors in an Asian-associated ancestry cluster had fewer N-insertions in productive TCRs than the roughly 700-donor mean. Most TCR sequences were observed very rarely across donors, whereas some public TCRs were present in many individuals. Correlated functional status among segregating V segments might reflect linkage disequilibrium, but an unknown experimental factor could not be ruled out. In an earlier analysis of 587 of the donors, most TCR beta V segments appeared in productive rearrangements about 87% or about 30% of the time, broadly matching IMGT annotations. Because the 87-base-pair reads could not distinguish some IMGT-functional V segments, including TRBV6-2 and TRBV6-3, those segments were excluded. According to a later analysis, TCR association rates differed among HLA loci, with DRB1 alleles showing the most associated TCRs and HLA-C alleles showing the fewest. Specific HLA alleles were associated with about 17,000 TCR beta sequences at a false discovery rate of 0.05 in a later analysis. Only TCR beta chains were sequenced in this cohort, and the absence of alpha or paired-chain data limited detectable features. Three of the identified cytomegalovirus-associated TCR beta chains were confirmed in vitro to be specific for cytomegalovirus antigens. A group of highly shared sequence variants was considered likely to be a technical artifact of the sequencing pipeline. Most CMV-associated TCR beta chains appeared to be HLA-restricted in a later analysis, and the HLA associations seemed to be driven largely by CMV exposure. Sequencing depth was assumed to be roughly uniform across donors in the presence/absence analyses, though that assumption may not hold.

For CDR1 and CDR2, the germline V gene (reference sequence) lists SEHNR and FQNEAQ. Counted from cysteine to phenylalanine, this CDR3 has 17 amino acids. The DNA shown is the 51-base CDR3, in frame from base 1. This receptor was taken from a woman between 50 and 59 years old in good health and CMV-seronegative. The chain is encoded by TRBV7-9 joined to TRBJ1-3, with 8 bases in between that match TRBD1. Input material: PBMCs. The CDR3 sequence is CASSLDALGTGLFGVDF. The DNA reads TGTGCCAGCAGCTTAGATGCCTTAGGGACAGGCCTGTTTGGTGTAGATTTT.